Reported below is one T cell receptor (beta chain). This record belongs to a study of T cell changes during pregnancy in multiple sclerosis. V was clipped by 4 bases and J by 4 bases, with 10 bases between them. This CDR3 is built from 12 residues. Germline CDR1 is GTSNPN and CDR2 is SVGIG (reference sequence). Assay used: immunoSEQ multiplex PCR; TCRdb lists only in-frame clones, some missing. The table includes 95,000 to 100,000 clones, approximately 90% detected once. The material was peripheral blood, obtained after pregnancy. V is TRBV30 and J is TRBJ1-2; D remains unclear. The sequence was obtained from a female donor in good health, enrolled as a control in a pregnancy study. The CDR3 spells CAWIRDTYGYTF. The CDR3 nucleotides are TGTGCCTGGATTCGGGATACCTATGGCTACACCTTC.